The clone carrying this T cell receptor beta chain was seen a few times. Axillary draining lymph nodes of breast cancer patients supplied the node samples. The source of the sample is a study of breast tumors, draining lymph nodes, adjacent tissues. TCRdb re-called the multiplex PCR reads with MiXCR, one entry per CDR3 protein. Here the sample spans under 350,000 distinct CDR3 sequences, around 30% being singletons. CDR3 length: 15 residues. V dropped 0 bases and J dropped 4 bases, with 10 bases sitting between them. CDR1 LGHNA and CDR2 YNFKEQ come from the germline V gene. Sequencing input: axillary lymph node tissue. This clonotype was obtained from a female donor with breast cancer. Some clones in this sample may be carry-over from other donors' samples. The chain combines TRBV4-2 with TRBJ2-4; D not resolved. CDR3 in amino acids: CASSQDRLTKNIQYF. As DNA, the CDR3 is TGTGCCAGCAGCCAAGACAGGCTTACTAAAAACATTCAGTACTTC.